This T cell receptor beta chain was retrieved from a study of blood T cell repertoires in COVID-19. Study in general: Samples of COVID-19 (acute and convalescent) were obtained from the United States, Italy and Spain. Sources were T cells, B-cell-depleted T cells, or PBMCs; the material itself was cDNA or gDNA.

V gave up 8 bases and J gave up 4 bases; unmatched junction bases: 10. Germline V gene lookup returns CDR1 MDHEN and CDR2 SYDVKM. CDR3 size: 15 residues. Seattle's cohort entered during active infection and was followed longitudinally. As originally analysed: Using reference gene primer amplification, nucleated cell counts were estimated. Assay used: immunoSEQ multiplex PCR; TCRdb lists only in-frame clones, some missing. V and J calls and clone size are given by that table; D and trimming were obtained from the DNA. The data contain more than 95,000 clones, roughly four fifths of them seen just once; the ten biggest clones take up roughly a sixth.

V is TRBV28 and J is TRBJ2-3; 9 bases are a match to TRBD1. Material: peripheral blood. The receptor was isolated from a young man with COVID-19, enrolled during active disease. The CDR3 loop reads CASGSGQGGSDTQYF. CDR3 DNA: TGTGCCAGCGGATCGGGACAGGGCGGCTCAGATACGCAGTATTTT.